Following are 9 T cell receptor beta chains from one sample sequenced in a study of T cell responses to AZD1222 COVID-19 vaccine. The repertoire was sequenced with immunoSEQ multiplex PCR; TCRdb's copy has only in-frame clones and lacks some. Here the sample spans 70,000 to 90,000 clones, over 75% being singletons. The source was peripheral blood, collected 28 days after the second AZD1222 dose. These receptors originate from an adult who received the AZD1222 COVID-19 vaccine.

This chain links TRBV5-6 with TRBJ1-5, with D possibly matching TRBD1 (6 bases). V was shortened by 0 bases and J by 3 bases, with 13 bases between the two germline ends. The CDR3 runs 16 residues. Germline CDR1 SGHDT, CDR2 YYEEEE. CDR3: CASSLGDRGPNQPQHF. The CDR3, as DNA: TGTGCCAGCAGCTTGGGGGACCGGGGGCCCAATCAGCCCCAGCATTTT.

The chain employs TRBV7-9 and TRBJ2-2, with 8 nucleotides matching TRBD2. The V segment lost 5 bases and the J segment 4 bases; nucleotides outside the gene matches: 9. This CDR3 is built from 16 residues. Per the germline V gene, CDR1 is SEHNR and CDR2 is FQNEAQ (reference sequence). CDR3 DNA: TGTGCCAGCAGCGGTCCCCCAGGGACTAGCACCGGGGAGCTGTTTTTT. This encodes CASSGPPGTSTGELFF. Drawing the rest from reference TRBV7-9 and TRBJ2-2, the complete variable domain is DTGVSQNPRHKITKRGQNVTFRCDPISEHNRLYWYRQTLGQGPEFLTYFQNEAQLEKSRLLSDRFSAERPKGSFSTLEIQRTEQGDSAMYLCASSGPPGTSTGELFFGEGSRLTVL.

This rearrangement joins TRBV28 to TRBJ2-7, with D tentatively TRBD2 (6 bases). There are 15 residues in the CDR3. V was clipped by 10 bases and J by 1 base, with 20 bases between them. Germline V gives CDR1 MDHEN, CDR2 SYDVKM. The CDR3 spells CATSRRGGGSYEQYV. CDR3 nucleotide sequence: TGTGCCACCTCAAGGAGGGGTGGGGGGTCCTACGAGCAGTACGTC.

This rearrangement joins TRBV9 to TRBJ2-3, with D maybe TRBD2 (5 bases). Trimming took 3 bases from V and 2 from J, leaving 13 bases between them. The CDR3 has 15 residues. CDR1 is SGDLS, CDR2 YYNGEE, per germline. DNA of the CDR3: TGTGCCAGCAGCGCGACCCCCGGGAACACAGATACGCAGTATTTT. Residues: CASSATPGNTDTQYF.

V and J are TRBV5-1 and TRBJ2-1; no definite D call. V lost 4 bases, J lost 0 bases, and 20 bases lay in between. Germline values: CDR1 SGHRS, CDR2 YFSETQ. The CDR3 spans 18 residues. Here the CDR3 DNA reads TGCGCCAGCAGCATAAGACCGATTGGACGGAGCTCCTACAATGAGCAGTTCTTC. Encoded protein: CASSIRPIGRSSYNEQFF.

This clone was seen just once. This chain connects TRBV6-5 to TRBJ1-1, with a possible D match to TRBD1 (6 bases). V gave up 6 bases and J gave up 4 bases, with 15 bases separating them. The length of the CDR3 is 14 residues. Germline assignment: CDR1 MNHEY and CDR2 SVGAGI. In nucleotides, the CDR3 is TGTGCCAGCAGATACAGGGAGAGGAGCACTGAAGCTTTCTTT. Translating gives CASRYRERSTEAFF.

The table lists this clone with a few counts. The chain's CDR3 is CASSRRTTEAFF. The CDR3 DNA sequence: TGTGCCAGCAGCAGACGGACCACTGAAGCTTTCTTT. The chain links TRBV16 to TRBJ1-1; no reliable D call. CDR1 is KGHSY, CDR2 FQNENV, per germline. The V end lost 5 bases, the J end lost 4 bases, and 8 bases lay between the germline ends. The CDR3 has 12 residues.

The chain recombines TRBV4-3 with TRBJ1-2; D might be TRBD1 (5 bases). The CDR3 is 16 amino acids. Germline loops: CDR1 LGHNA, CDR2 YSLEER. V shed 0 bases and J shed 4 bases, with 15 bases lying between them. The CDR3 protein is CASSQELATVGYGYTF. The CDR3 DNA sequence: TGCGCCAGCAGCCAAGAGCTTGCGACAGTGGGCTATGGCTACACCTTC.

The chain employs TRBV27 and TRBJ2-1, with TRBD1 matching 8 bases. There are 14 residues in the CDR3. Germline trimming cut 4 bases from V and 1 base from J; bases unmatched to any gene: 0. From germline, CDR1 is MNHEY and CDR2 SMNVEV (reference sequence). The CDR3 nucleotides read TGTGCCAGCAGTTACAGGGGGTCCTACAATGAGCAGTTCTTC. The encoded protein is CASSYRGSYNEQFF.